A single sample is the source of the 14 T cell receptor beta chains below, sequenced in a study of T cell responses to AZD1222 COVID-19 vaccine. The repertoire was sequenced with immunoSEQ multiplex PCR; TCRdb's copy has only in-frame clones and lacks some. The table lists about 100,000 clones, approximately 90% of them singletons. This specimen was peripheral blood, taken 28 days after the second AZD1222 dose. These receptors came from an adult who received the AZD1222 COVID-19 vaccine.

The CDR3 region has the DNA TGTGCCATCAGTGAGTCACCGTCCGGGCGTAACTATGGCTACACCTTC. Translated: CAISESPSGRNYGYTF. The V gene is TRBV10-3, the J gene TRBJ1-2; no clear D gene. The CDR3 covers 16 residues. Between the trimmed V and J ends, which lost 0 bases and 1 base, there was a span of 12 bases. Germline V CDR1 and CDR2: ENHRY, SYGVKD.

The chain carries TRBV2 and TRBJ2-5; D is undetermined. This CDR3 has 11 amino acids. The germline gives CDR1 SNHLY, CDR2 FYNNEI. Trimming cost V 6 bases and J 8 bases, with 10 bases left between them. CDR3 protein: CASSVGSTQYF. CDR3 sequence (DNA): TGTGCCAGCAGCGTAGGATCCACCCAGTACTTC.

The CDR3 sequence is CASSFGRDFSTDTQYF. In nucleotides, the CDR3 is TGCGCCAGCAGCTTCGGCAGGGATTTTAGCACAGATACGCAGTATTTT. V and J are TRBV5-1 and TRBJ2-3; possibly TRBD1 for D (5 bases). The CDR3 spans 16 residues. Germline CDR1 SGHRS, CDR2 YFSETQ. Trimming cost V 2 bases and J 0 bases, with 13 bases left between them.

The CDR3 loop is CASSSGNEQFF. The CDR3 region has the DNA TGTGCCAGCAGCTCAGGCAATGAGCAGTTCTTC. The rearrangement joins TRBV7-6 to TRBJ2-1; no clear D. Trimming left V 4 bases short and J 6 bases short, with 4 bases between. In germline, CDR1 is SGHVS, CDR2 FNYEAQ. The CDR3 extends over 11 amino acids.

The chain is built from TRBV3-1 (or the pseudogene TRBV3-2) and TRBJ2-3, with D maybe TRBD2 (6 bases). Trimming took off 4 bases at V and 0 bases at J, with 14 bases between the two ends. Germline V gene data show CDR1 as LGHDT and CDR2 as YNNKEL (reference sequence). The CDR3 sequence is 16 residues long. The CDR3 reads CASSPTRRASTDTQYF. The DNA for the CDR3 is TGTGCCAGCAGCCCGACTAGACGGGCTAGCACAGATACGCAGTATTTT.

CDR3: CASSWGGTEDYEQYF. The DNA of the CDR3 is TGTGCCAGCAGCTGGGGCGGGACAGAGGACTACGAGCAGTACTTC. V gene TRBV5-6 combines with J gene TRBJ2-7; TRBD1 is a possible D gene (7 bases). Looked up from germline, CDR1 is SGHDT and CDR2 is YYEEEE. Trimming stripped 3 bases from V and 3 bases from J, with 16 bases between. The CDR3 consists of 15 residues.

The CDR3 here is CASSLVGLGARGEQFF. CDR3 coding DNA: TGTGCCAGCAGTTTAGTAGGGTTGGGGGCGCGGGGTGAGCAGTTCTTC. The chain links TRBV28 to TRBJ2-1; D might be TRBD1 or TRBD2, each matching 6 bases. Deletions cut 2 bases from V and 9 bases from J, with 20 bases between. The germline V gene has CDR1 MDHEN and CDR2 SYDVKM. CDR3 size: 16 residues.

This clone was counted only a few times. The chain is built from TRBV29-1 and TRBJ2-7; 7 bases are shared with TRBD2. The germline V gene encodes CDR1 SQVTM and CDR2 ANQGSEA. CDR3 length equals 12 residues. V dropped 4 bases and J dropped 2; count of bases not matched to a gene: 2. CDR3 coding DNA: TGCAGCGTTGGGGAGGGTCCCTACGAGCAGTACTTC. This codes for CSVGEGPYEQYF.

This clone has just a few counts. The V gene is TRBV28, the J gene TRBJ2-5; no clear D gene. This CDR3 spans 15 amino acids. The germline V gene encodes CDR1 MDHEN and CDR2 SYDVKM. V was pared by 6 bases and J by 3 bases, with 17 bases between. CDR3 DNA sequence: TGTGCCAGCAGCCGTGATGGGTTACCAGAAGAGACCCAGTACTTC. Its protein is CASSRDGLPEETQYF. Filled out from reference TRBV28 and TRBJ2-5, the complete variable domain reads DVKVTQSSRYLVKRTGEKVFLECVQDMDHENMFWYRQDPGLGLRLIYFSYDVKMKEKGDIPEGYSVSREKKERFSLILESASTNQTSMYLCASSRDGLPEETQYFGPGTRLLVL.

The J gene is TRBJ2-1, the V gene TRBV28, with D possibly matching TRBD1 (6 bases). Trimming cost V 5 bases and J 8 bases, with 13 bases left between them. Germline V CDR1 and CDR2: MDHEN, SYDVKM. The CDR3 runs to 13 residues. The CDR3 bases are TGTGCCAGCAGTCTTCCGGGACAATATGAGCAGTTCTTC. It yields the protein CASSLPGQYEQFF.

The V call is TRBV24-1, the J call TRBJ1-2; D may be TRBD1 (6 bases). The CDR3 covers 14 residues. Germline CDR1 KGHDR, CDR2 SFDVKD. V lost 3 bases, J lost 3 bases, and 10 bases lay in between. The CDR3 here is CATSDTRGDYGYTF. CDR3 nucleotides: TGTGCCACCAGTGATACAAGGGGGGACTATGGCTACACCTTC.

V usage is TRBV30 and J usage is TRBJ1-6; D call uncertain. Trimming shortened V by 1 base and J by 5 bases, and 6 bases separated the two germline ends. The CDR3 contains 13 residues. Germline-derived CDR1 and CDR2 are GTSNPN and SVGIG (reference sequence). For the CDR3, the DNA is TGTGCCTGGAGTGAGGAGCATAATTCACCCCTCCACTTT. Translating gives CAWSEEHNSPLHF.

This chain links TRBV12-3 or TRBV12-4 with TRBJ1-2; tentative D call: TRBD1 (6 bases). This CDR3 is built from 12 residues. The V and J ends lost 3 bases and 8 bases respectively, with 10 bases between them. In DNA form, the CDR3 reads TGTGCCAGCAGTTTTTTAGGGGGAGGCTACACCTTC. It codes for CASSFLGGGYTF.

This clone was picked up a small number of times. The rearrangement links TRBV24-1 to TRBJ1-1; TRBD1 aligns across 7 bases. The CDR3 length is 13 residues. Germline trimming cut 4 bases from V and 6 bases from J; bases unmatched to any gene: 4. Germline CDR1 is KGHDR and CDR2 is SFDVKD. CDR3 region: CATSENRGAEAFF. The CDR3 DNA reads TGTGCCACCAGTGAGAACAGGGGAGCTGAAGCTTTCTTT.